This T cell receptor (beta chain) comes out of a study of T cell responses to AZD1222 COVID-19 vaccine. Study-wide findings and caveats: An increase in Spike-specific TCR breadth and depth was observed after two AZD1222 doses. Only a handful of AZD1222 recipients, several in all, had baseline seropositivity.

Clones were sequenced by immunoSEQ multiplex PCR, and TCRdb holds only the in-frame ones, with some missing. Among under 70,000 clones, 80% to 90% were seen once, and the ten largest hold approximately 21%. Note on this clone: Antigen specificity is unknown.

The CDR3 totals 15 residues. Trimming left V 5 bases short and J 3 bases short, with 13 bases between. Germline V gives CDR1 MRHNA, CDR2 SNTAGT. The receptor comes from an adult in good health. Material: peripheral blood, obtained on day 0 of AZD1222 vaccination. The genes are TRBV6-4 and TRBJ2-2; D uncertain. The CDR3 protein is CASSPTGSDTGELFF. DNA of the CDR3: TGTGCCAGCAGTCCTACCGGGTCGGACACCGGGGAGCTGTTTTTT.